This TCR beta chain stems from a study of blood T cell repertoires in COVID-19. Study background: Sources were T cells, B-cell-depleted T cells, or PBMCs; the material itself was cDNA or gDNA.

Those who participated ranged in age from roughly 18 to 90 years and resided in about 24 US areas. Donors were grouped by their self-reported clinical history. Looked up from germline, CDR1 is DFQATT and CDR2 is SNEGSKA (reference sequence). This CDR3 spans 16 amino acids. With V trimmed by 3 bases and J by 2 bases, 10 bases remained unmatched. Per the original methods: Amplification of reference gene primers provided the estimated nucleated cell counts. Clones were read by immunoSEQ multiplex PCR, and TCRdb kept only the in-frame ones, dropping some. The V and J calls and clone size come from that table; D and trimming were worked out from the DNA. The top ten clones hold about 4.1% of a sample with fewer than 250,000 clones, 80% to 90% of them seen once.

This TCR derives from a woman aged 40 to 50 with acute COVID-19. The chain combines TRBV20-1 with TRBJ2-7, with 10 bases aligning to TRBD2. Specimen: PBMCs or T cells enriched from blood (not recorded which). The CDR3 loop is CSASSRTSGAPYEQYF. CDR3 DNA sequence: TGCAGTGCTAGTTCAAGGACTAGCGGAGCCCCCTACGAGCAGTACTTC.